The present entry profiles one T cell receptor (beta chain) with its context. The CDR3 has 14 amino acids. The J segment lost 3 bases and the V segment lost 4 bases, leaving 5 bases of the junction unmatched. The V gene's germline CDR1 is SGHDT and CDR2 YYEEEE. These data originate in a study of CD8 T cells in Susac syndrome. Random-hexamer reverse transcription was applied to 0.5 to 1 ug RNA. Multiplex immunoSEQ PCR targeted 54 Vbeta and 13 Jbeta TCR beta segments. TCRdb ran MiXCR on the immunoSEQ multiplex PCR reads and lists one entry per CDR3 protein. This table has around 150,000 distinct CDR3 sequences, around 95% appearing once.

Sequencing was performed on CD4+ T cells from PBMCs. The chain links TRBV5-6 to TRBJ2-5, with 8 bases that match TRBD1. The clonotype comes from a human donor with multiple sclerosis. CDR3 nucleotides: TGTGCCAGCAGCGGATACAGGGGGGAAGAGACCCAGTACTTC. It yields the protein CASSGYRGEETQYF. The complete variable domain, with remaining parts taken from reference TRBV5-6 and TRBJ2-5, reads DAGVTQSPTHLIKTRGQQVTLRCSPKSGHDTVSWYQQALGQGPQFIFQYYEEEERQRGNFPDRFSGHQFPNYSSELNVNALLLGDSALYLCASSGYRGEETQYFGPGTRLLVL.